A selection of T cell receptor beta chains follows, all from one sample in a study of cytomegalovirus exposure and HLA in healthy donors. The table came from immunoSEQ multiplex PCR; TCRdb's copy has only in-frame clones and leaves some out. Recorded here are some 75,000 clones; the top ten clones represent 4% to 6%. The material sequenced was PBMCs. The receptors shown here come from a man in his forties or fifties in good health and CMV-seronegative. Each CDR3 is given with its conserved first and last residue. A D gene is named only where the DNA matches it firmly.

v_call: TRBV14
cdr3_length: 16
j_call: TRBJ1-3
d_call: -
cdr3_nt: TGTGCCAGCAGCCAAGAGCTAGTCAGCTCTGGAAACACCATATATTTT
cdr3_aa: CASSQELVSSGNTIYF

v_call: TRBV15
cdr3_length: 14
j_call: TRBJ1-1
d_call: TRBD1
cdr3_nt: TGTGCCACCAGCGGAAGGACAGGGTGGACTGAAGCTTTCTTT
cdr3_aa: CATSGRTGWTEAFF

v_call: TRBV6-1
cdr3_length: 15
j_call: TRBJ2-1
d_call: TRBD1
cdr3_nt: TGTGCCAGCAGGGACAGGGGAGATCCCTACAATGAGCAGTTCTTC
cdr3_aa: CASRDRGDPYNEQFF

v_call: TRBV13
cdr3_length: 13
j_call: TRBJ2-7
d_call: -
cdr3_nt: TGTGCCAGCAGCTTACGGGGAGAGTACGAGCAGTACTTC
cdr3_aa: CASSLRGEYEQYF

v_call: TRBV7-2
cdr3_length: 15
j_call: TRBJ1-1
d_call: -
cdr3_nt: TGTGCCAGCAGCACACAGGGACGGGTTTGGGCTGAAGCTTTCTTT
cdr3_aa: CASSTQGRVWAEAFF

v_call: TRBV28
cdr3_length: 16
j_call: TRBJ2-1
d_call: -
cdr3_nt: TGTGCCAGCAGAAGCCAGGACACCATAACCTACAATGAGCAGTTCTTC
cdr3_aa: CASRSQDTITYNEQFF

v_call: TRBV7-7
cdr3_length: 13
j_call: TRBJ2-1
d_call: TRBD2
cdr3_nt: TGTGCTAGCAGCTTGGGACTAGGGAATGAGCAGTTCTTC
cdr3_aa: CASSLGLGNEQFF

v_call: TRBV5-1
cdr3_length: 15
j_call: TRBJ2-5
d_call: TRBD2
cdr3_nt: TGCGCCAGCAGCTTGGCGTGGCTAGCGGCGGAGACCCAGTACTTC
cdr3_aa: CASSLAWLAAETQYF

v_call: TRBV18
cdr3_length: 12
j_call: TRBJ1-1
d_call: -
cdr3_nt: TGTGCCAGCTCACCAGCGGGGACTGAAGCTTTCTTT
cdr3_aa: CASSPAGTEAFF

v_call: TRBV28
cdr3_length: 13
j_call: TRBJ1-1
d_call: -
cdr3_nt: TGTGCCAGCAGCAGGACAAGAAACACTGAAGCTTTCTTT
cdr3_aa: CASSRTRNTEAFF

v_call: TRBV7-2
cdr3_length: 15
j_call: TRBJ1-2
d_call: -
cdr3_nt: TGTGCCAGCAGCTTAGAGTCATGGACAGACTATGGCTACACCTTC
cdr3_aa: CASSLESWTDYGYTF

v_call: TRBV5-1
cdr3_length: 13
j_call: TRBJ2-5
d_call: -
cdr3_nt: TGCGCCAGCAGCTTGTCCCCTCCCGAGACCCAGTACTTC
cdr3_aa: CASSLSPPETQYF

v_call: TRBV5-1
cdr3_length: 21
j_call: TRBJ2-1
d_call: TRBD2
cdr3_nt: TGCGCCAGCAGCTTCGGATGGCCCCGAGCGGGGGGTTCGTCTATCCGCAATGAGCAGTTCTTC
cdr3_aa: CASSFGWPRAGGSSIRNEQFF

v_call: TRBV5-1
cdr3_length: 11
j_call: TRBJ1-6
d_call: -
cdr3_nt: TGCGCCAGCCCCCTTAATTCACCCCTCCACTTT
cdr3_aa: CASPLNSPLHF

v_call: TRBV15
cdr3_length: 13
j_call: TRBJ2-5
d_call: -
cdr3_nt: TGTGCCACCAGCAGAACCGGGTTTGAGACCCAGTACTTC
cdr3_aa: CATSRTGFETQYF

v_call: TRBV5-6
cdr3_length: 16
j_call: TRBJ1-5
d_call: -
cdr3_nt: TGTGCCAGCAGCTTCCGGGGGGGAGGGGCCAATCAGCCCCAGCATTTT
cdr3_aa: CASSFRGGGANQPQHF